This passage covers 20 T cell receptor beta chains from one sample sequenced in a study of memory CD4+ T cells and cytomegalovirus serostatus. The sort gate was single viable CD3+CD4+CD8-CD45RO+ cells for memory CD4+ T cells. Sequencing used immunoSEQ multiplex PCR; TCRdb keeps in-frame clones, though not all of them. This table has some 48,000 clones, 78% appearing once. The sequencing input was memory CD4+ T cells from blood. Every receptor here comes from an adult in good health and CMV-seronegative.

The chain recombines TRBV6-1 with TRBJ1-4; D is uncertain. This CDR3 region has 13 residues. V shed 7 bases and J shed 5 bases, with 11 bases lying between them. The germline V gene encodes CDR1 MNHNS and CDR2 SASEGT. CDR3 nucleotides: TGTGCCAGCATGTTTAACAGAAATGAAAAACTGTTTTTT. Amino acid sequence: CASMFNRNEKLFF.

This chain links TRBV2 with TRBJ2-3, with D possibly matching TRBD1 (5 bases). This CDR3 contains 12 residues. The germline V gene encodes CDR1 SNHLY and CDR2 FYNNEI. Trimming left V 6 bases short and J 5 bases short, with 9 bases between. In nucleotides, the CDR3 is TGTGCCAGCAGCTTCCAGGGAGATACGCAGTATTTT. Its translation is CASSFQGDTQYF.

This clone has just a few counts. J is TRBJ2-7 and V is TRBV28, with 9 bases aligning to TRBD2. Germline loops: CDR1 MDHEN, CDR2 SYDVKM. Trimming cost V 2 bases and J 5 bases; bases outside gene matches: 4. The CDR3 has 14 residues. In DNA form, the CDR3 reads TGTGCCAGCAGTTTAGGGACTAGCAGGAACGAGCAGTACTTC. The encoded protein is CASSLGTSRNEQYF.

The gene calls are TRBV5-1 and TRBJ1-4; D gene uncertain. CDR3 size: 16 residues. Germline-derived CDR1 and CDR2 are SGHRS and YFSETQ. V was cut by 4 bases and J by 2 bases, with 15 bases left in between. CDR3 nucleotides: TGCGCCAGCAGCCCGGCTCCAGGAGATACTAATGAAAAACTGTTTTTT. Translation: CASSPAPGDTNEKLFF.

V gene TRBV7-9 combines with J gene TRBJ1-4, with D possibly TRBD1 on 5 matching bases. The germline V gene encodes CDR1 SEHNR and CDR2 FQNEAQ (reference sequence). This CDR3 has 15 residues. Trimming left V 4 bases short and J 6 bases short, with 15 bases between. CDR3 residues: CASSSPGLRDEKLFF. In DNA form, the CDR3 reads TGTGCCAGCAGCTCACCGGGGCTGAGGGATGAAAAACTGTTTTTT.

The genes are TRBV13 and TRBJ2-7, with D unclear. Trimming stripped 2 bases from V and 6 bases from J, with 5 bases between. The CDR3 loop spans 11 amino acids. In germline, CDR1 is PRHDT, CDR2 FYEKMQ (reference sequence). CDR3: CASSLSGEQYF. The CDR3 DNA sequence: TGTGCCAGCAGCTTAAGTGGCGAGCAGTACTTC.

In this sample, this clone turned up once. This CDR3 is also generated by other DNA sequences in the sample. This chain links TRBV6-5 with TRBJ2-7; TRBD1 is a possible D gene (6 bases). Germline V lookup: CDR1 MNHEY, CDR2 SVGAGI. The V end lost 0 bases, the J end lost 4 bases, and 13 bases lay between the germline ends. The CDR3 is 15 residues long. The CDR3 spells CASSYSFTGPYEQYF. The CDR3 DNA reads TGTGCCAGCAGTTACTCGTTTACAGGGCCTTACGAGCAGTACTTC.

The V and J genes are TRBV7-9 and TRBJ1-2; D remains ambiguous. Trimming took off 1 base at V and 3 bases at J, with 6 bases between the two ends. Germline V gives CDR1 SEHNR, CDR2 FQNEAQ (reference sequence). The CDR3 covers 13 residues. CDR3 loop: CASSLGQYYGYTF. In DNA, the CDR3 is TGTGCCAGCAGCTTAGGGCAGTACTATGGCTACACCTTC. Full variable domain (missing parts from reference TRBV7-9 and TRBJ1-2): DTGVSQNPRHKITKRGQNVTFRCDPISEHNRLYWYRQTLGQGPEFLTYFQNEAQLEKSRLLSDRFSAERPKGSFSTLEIQRTEQGDSAMYLCASSLGQYYGYTFGSGTRLTVV.

In its sample, this clone was seen once. This sequence joins TRBV11-2 and TRBJ2-4, with D perhaps matching TRBD1 (6 bases). Germline-derived CDR1 and CDR2 are SGHAT and FQNNGV. This CDR3 has 15 residues. Trimming took off 5 bases at V and 4 bases at J, with 15 bases between the two ends. The DNA of the CDR3 is TGTGCCAGCAGCCCACGACAGGCTGTAAAAAACATTCAGTACTTC. It yields the protein CASSPRQAVKNIQYF.

The chain employs TRBV19 and TRBJ1-5; no clear D gene. V lost 5 bases, J lost 1 base, and 15 bases lay in between. Germline loops: CDR1 LNHDA, CDR2 SQIVND (reference sequence). The CDR3 spans 16 residues. DNA of the CDR3: TGTGCCAGTAGTCCCGAGACGGCGTTGAGCAATCAGCCCCAGCATTTT. Its protein product is CASSPETALSNQPQHF.

The chain carries TRBV10-2 and TRBJ1-5, with a possible D match to TRBD1 (6 bases). Germline V gene sequence: CDR1 WSHSY, CDR2 SAAADI. The CDR3 has 14 amino acids. V was pared by 4 bases and J by 3 bases, with 10 bases between. CDR3 coding DNA: TGCGCCAGCAGTGTGGCAGGGGACAATCAGCCCCAGCATTTT. Amino acid sequence: CASSVAGDNQPQHF.

The chain carries TRBV9 and TRBJ1-1; D gene uncertain. Germline assignment: CDR1 SGDLS and CDR2 YYNGEE. Deletions cut 3 bases from V and 0 bases from J, with 9 bases between. The CDR3 covers 14 residues. CDR3 bases: TGTGCCAGCAGCGCCCGGCAGTTGAACACTGAAGCTTTCTTT. Protein sequence: CASSARQLNTEAFF.

This chain links TRBV5-1 with TRBJ2-3; TRBD2 agrees at 9 bases. The CDR3 length is 16 residues. V gave up 4 bases and J gave up 0 bases; unmatched junction bases: 6. In germline, CDR1 is SGHRS, CDR2 YFSETQ. CDR3 sequence (DNA): TGCGCCAGCAGCGCCCGACTAGCGGCTAGCACAGATACGCAGTATTTT. This encodes CASSARLAASTDTQYF.

The rearrangement links TRBV6-1 to TRBJ1-4; the D gene is possibly TRBD1 (6 bases). Germline loops: CDR1 MNHNS, CDR2 SASEGT. Between the trimmed V and J ends, which lost 6 bases and 5 bases, there was a span of 16 bases. This CDR3 region has 15 residues. The CDR3 is CASRKGAQGNEKLFF. The CDR3 nucleotides read TGTGCCAGCAGGAAAGGGGCTCAGGGGAATGAAAAACTGTTTTTT.

This chain connects TRBV10-1 to TRBJ1-2; D is undetermined. The CDR3 contains 15 residues. Trimming took off 3 bases at V and 3 bases at J, with 14 bases between the two ends. CDR1 is WNHNN, CDR2 SYGVQD, per germline (reference sequence). The DNA for the CDR3 is TGCGCCAGCAGTGACGATGTAACCAACTACTATGGCTACACCTTC. Its protein product is CASSDDVTNYYGYTF.

The chain joins TRBV27 to TRBJ2-2, with 7 bases matching TRBD1. With 6 bases clipped from V and 5 bases from J, the junction kept 6 bases outside the gene matches. Germline V gene data show CDR1 as MNHEY and CDR2 as SMNVEV (reference sequence). The CDR3 has 14 amino acids. CDR3 sequence reads: CASRTGSLTGELFF. Written as DNA, the CDR3 is TGTGCCAGCAGGACAGGGTCGTTGACCGGGGAGCTGTTTTTT.

This chain links TRBV9 with TRBJ2-5, with TRBD1 identical over 7 bases. V shed 0 bases and J 5 bases; nucleotides not matched to a gene: 4. This CDR3 is built from 14 residues. Germline CDR1 and CDR2: SGDLS and YYNGEE. The chain's CDR3 is CASSVATGAETQYF. CDR3 nucleotide sequence: TGTGCCAGCAGCGTAGCTACAGGGGCGGAGACCCAGTACTTC.

This clone was seen only a few times. This specimen includes other DNA sequences encoding the same CDR3. The chain recombines TRBV30 with TRBJ1-1; tentatively, D is TRBD1 (6 bases). The germline gives CDR1 GTSNPN, CDR2 SVGIG (reference sequence). This CDR3 contains 12 residues. With 4 bases removed from V and 5 bases from J, the gap between germline ends came to 11 bases. CDR3 residues: CAWIQGRTEAFF. The CDR3 coding sequence is TGTGCCTGGATACAGGGTAGGACTGAAGCTTTCTTT.

The V gene is TRBV19, the J gene TRBJ2-7; TRBD1 is a possible D gene (7 bases). With 5 bases removed from V and 4 bases from J, the gap between germline ends came to 18 bases. The CDR3 contains 15 residues. CDR1 LNHDA and CDR2 SQIVND come from the germline V gene (reference sequence). The CDR3 nucleotides read TGTGCCAGTAGTTACGACAGGGACTCTGGTTACGAGCAGTACTTC. As protein: CASSYDRDSGYEQYF. The variable domain in full, completed from reference TRBV19 and TRBJ2-7, reads DGGITQSPKYLFRKEGQNVTLSCEQNLNHDAMYWYRQDPGQGLRLIYYSQIVNDFQKGDIAEGYSVSREKKESFPLTVTSAQKNPTAFYLCASSYDRDSGYEQYFGPGTRLTVT.

The CDR3 sequence is CSVGGVREKLFF. CDR3 bases: TGCAGCGTTGGCGGGGTTCGGGAAAAACTGTTTTTT. The gene calls are TRBV29-1 and TRBJ1-4; D gene ambiguous. This CDR3 comprises 12 residues. Looked up from germline, CDR1 is SQVTM and CDR2 is ANQGSEA. V was pared by 4 bases and J by 8 bases, with 11 bases between.